This entry lists 11 T cell receptor beta chains sequenced from one sample in a study of radiation and T cells in renal cell carcinoma. Indicated time point: baseline pretreatment blood. Treatment: 15 Gy SBRT to primary tumor, nephrectomy 4 weeks later. Generated by immunoSEQ multiplex PCR, the TCRdb table keeps only in-frame clones and is missing some. In the table there are 50,000 to 75,000 clones, 78% of which are singletons. The material was blood, obtained from a patient whose treatment included radiotherapy and nephrectomy. The receptor set was obtained from a man aged 55 to 70 with renal cell carcinoma.

V gene TRBV5-1 combines with J gene TRBJ2-6; maybe TRBD1 (5 bases). This CDR3 is built from 17 residues. The germline CDR1 and CDR2 sequences are SGHRS and YFSETQ. With 0 bases removed from V and 2 bases from J, the gap between germline ends came to 12 bases. The CDR3 is CASSLGAGLPGANVLTF. The DNA for the CDR3 is TGCGCCAGCAGCTTGGGGGCAGGGCTACCTGGGGCCAACGTCCTGACTTTC.

V is TRBV7-2 and J is TRBJ2-2; a weak D match, TRBD1 (5 bases). Trimming left V 5 bases short and J 1 base short, with 14 bases between. CDR3 length: 16 amino acids. The germline gives CDR1 SGHTA, CDR2 FQGNSA. The DNA of the CDR3 is TGTGCCAGCAGCCCCCCGGGCAGGGAGAACACCGGGGAGCTGTTTTTT. It codes for CASSPPGRENTGELFF.

J is TRBJ2-1 and V is TRBV19; 8 bases line up with TRBD1. Germline V lookup: CDR1 LNHDA, CDR2 SQIVND (reference sequence). CDR3 length equals 14 residues. J lost 9 bases, V lost 7 bases, and 11 bases had no gene match. The CDR3 DNA reads as TGTGCCAGTACCTGGACAGGGAATGAAGGTGAGCAGTTCTTC. It encodes CASTWTGNEGEQFF.

The chain has TRBV25-1 and TRBJ1-1; D gene uncertain. This CDR3 spans 11 amino acids. V lost 8 bases to trimming and J lost 1 base, with 5 bases between them. Germline CDR1 and CDR2: MGHDK and SYGVNS. The DNA of the CDR3 is TGTGCCAGCTTCAGGAACACTGAAGCTTTCTTT. Protein product: CASFRNTEAFF.

The chain combines TRBV30 with TRBJ2-7; D gene unclear. This CDR3 is 13 amino acids long. The V gene lost 2 bases and the J gene lost 5 bases, with 13 bases spanning the gap. Per the germline V gene, CDR1 is GTSNPN and CDR2 is SVGIG (reference sequence). The CDR3 reads CAWSTTWANEQYV. CDR3 nucleotides: TGTGCCTGGAGTACCACATGGGCCAACGAGCAGTACGTC.

The gene calls are TRBV11-2 and TRBJ2-2; maybe TRBD2 (5 bases). This CDR3 is built from 16 residues. Germline lookup yields CDR1 SGHAT and CDR2 FQNNGV. The V end lost 3 bases, the J end lost 4 bases, and 15 bases lay between the germline ends. CDR3 coding DNA: TGTGCCAGCAGCTTGAGTCGGGGAGTAGCCACCGGGGAGCTGTTTTTT. It encodes CASSLSRGVATGELFF.

The rearrangement joins TRBV5-4 to TRBJ1-4; D possibly corresponds to TRBD1 (5 bases). Germline CDR1 reads SGHNT; CDR2 reads YYREEE (reference sequence). CDR3 length equals 14 residues. The ends were cut back, 0 bases at V and 5 bases at J, with 8 bases in the middle. Here the CDR3 DNA reads TGTGCCAGCAGCTTGGGGGGGGAGAATGAAAAACTGTTTTTT. This codes for CASSLGGENEKLFF.

In DNA form, the CDR3 reads TGTGCCAGCAGCTTATATATGGGCAGATCGAACACTGAAGCTTTCTTT. As protein: CASSLYMGRSNTEAFF. The chain has TRBV7-8 and TRBJ1-1, with no clear D. V lost 2 bases to trimming and J lost 1 base, with 14 bases between them. The germline V gene encodes CDR1 SGHVS and CDR2 FQNEAQ. This CDR3 is built from 16 residues.

This clone was seen only once. The chain links TRBV19 to TRBJ1-1, with D maybe TRBD1 (6 bases). Trimming took 7 bases from V and 0 from J, leaving 12 bases between them. CDR1 is LNHDA and CDR2 is SQIVND in the germline V gene (reference sequence). CDR3 size: 14 residues. CDR3 coding DNA: TGTGCCAGTAAGGACAGTTTCATGAACACTGAAGCTTTCTTT. Its translation: CASKDSFMNTEAFF.

A few counts support this clone. V gene TRBV19 combines with J gene TRBJ2-1; 11 nucleotides match TRBD2. The germline V gene encodes CDR1 LNHDA and CDR2 SQIVND (reference sequence). The CDR3 is 17 amino acids. With V trimmed by 5 bases and J by 8 bases, 14 bases remained unmatched. CDR3 DNA: TGTGCCAGTAGTTCCCTCGGGACTAGCGGCGCCGGTGATGAGCAGTTCTTC. It specifies CASSSLGTSGAGDEQFF.

This clone was seen a single time. The chain combines TRBV29-1 with TRBJ1-3; D gene unclear. Trimming cost V 6 bases and J 1 base, with 10 bases left between them. From germline, CDR1 is SQVTM and CDR2 ANQGSEA. This CDR3 spans 13 amino acids. The CDR3 spells CSVKEVSGNTIYF. CDR3 nucleotides: TGCAGCGTCAAGGAGGTTTCTGGAAACACCATATATTTT.